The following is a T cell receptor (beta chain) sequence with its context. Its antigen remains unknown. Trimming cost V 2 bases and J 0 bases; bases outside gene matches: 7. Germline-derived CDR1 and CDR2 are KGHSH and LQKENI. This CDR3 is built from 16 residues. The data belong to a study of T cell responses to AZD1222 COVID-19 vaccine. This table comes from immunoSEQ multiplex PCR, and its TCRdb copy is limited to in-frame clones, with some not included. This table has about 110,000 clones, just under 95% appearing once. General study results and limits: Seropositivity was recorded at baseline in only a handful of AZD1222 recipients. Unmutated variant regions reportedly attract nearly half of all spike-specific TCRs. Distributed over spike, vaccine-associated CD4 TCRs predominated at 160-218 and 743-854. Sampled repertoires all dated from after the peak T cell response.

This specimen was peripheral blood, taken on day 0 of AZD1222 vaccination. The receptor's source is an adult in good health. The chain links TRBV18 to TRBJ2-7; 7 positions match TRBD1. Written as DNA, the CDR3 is TGTGCCAGCTCACCAGGGACCGGGACAGCCTCCTACGAGCAGTACTTC. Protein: CASSPGTGTASYEQYF.